This TCR beta chain emerged from a study of spatial heterogeneity in lung cancer. As for the study in general: Raw-read counts averaged over ten per unique TCR and UMI combination.

A distinct unique molecular identifier was carried by each TCR cDNA molecule. TCRdb redid the calling of the 5' RACE reads with MiXCR, one entry per CDR3 protein. The repertoire has about 38,000 distinct CDR3 sequences, 6% to 8% of them found once; the top ten carry approximately 30%. Regarding the study as a whole: There were more appearances of ubiquitous expanded tumor TCRs in blood at resection than at follow-up.

Indicated time point: sample taken at primary tumor resection. Researchers sequenced whole RNA taken from tumor, nontumor lung or frozen PBMC without sorting. This clonotype was observed a handful of times. The antigen remains unidentified. CDR3 length: 16 residues. Germline values: CDR1 MNHEY, CDR2 SVGEGT. V lost 4 bases to trimming and J lost 4 bases; unmatched junction nucleotides: 10. The V call is TRBV6-2 or TRBV6-3, the J call TRBJ2-5; TRBD1 matches at 9 bases. The sequence derives from a male donor with early-stage non-small cell lung cancer. Here the sequenced sample was PBMCs, taken at surgery. The chain's CDR3 is CASSFGGTGRRETQYF. CDR3 DNA sequence: TGTGCCAGCAGTTTCGGCGGGACAGGGAGGCGAGAGACCCAGTACTTC.